The 30 T cell receptor beta chains presented below share a single source sample, sequenced in a study of beta chain features in type 1 diabetes. Antigens for these TCRs are unknown. The whole isolated RNA underwent reverse transcription, so sequencing captured expressed TCRB transcripts. Assay used: immunoSEQ multiplex PCR; TCRdb lists only in-frame clones, some missing. The sample shows around 250,000 clones, over 20% of them seen only once. Broader study findings: People with Type 1 diabetes carried modestly yet significantly shorter TCRB CDR3s in all four CD4+ subsets.

Source material: naive CD4+ T cells from blood. These receptor sequences come from a woman between 40 and 55 years old with type 1 diabetes.

The chain recombines TRBV5-4 with TRBJ1-6; 8 bases map to TRBD1. CDR3 size: 17 residues. With V trimmed by 4 bases and J by 0 bases, 6 bases remained unmatched. The germline V gene has CDR1 SGHNT and CDR2 YYREEE (reference sequence). The CDR3 bases are TGTGCCAGCAGCGGGGGACAGGCGAGCTCCTATAATTCACCCCTCCACTTT. Its protein is CASSGGQASSYNSPLHF.

This clone appeared a few times. The chain has TRBV9 and TRBJ2-1, with 10 bases lining up with TRBD2. Trimming took 0 bases from V and 2 from J; bases not matched to a gene: 11. Germline CDR1 SGDLS, CDR2 YYNGEE. This CDR3 region has 19 residues. The CDR3 here is CASSVAGGSGRVTYNEQFF. CDR3 nucleotides: TGTGCCAGCAGCGTAGCGGGCGGCAGCGGGAGGGTAACCTACAATGAGCAGTTCTTC.

In the case of this clone: Compared with germline, one end of the junction differs, possibly owing to a read error. The J gene is TRBJ2-7, the V gene TRBV30; TRBD2 agrees at 9 bases. Germline assignment: CDR1 GTSNPN and CDR2 SVGIG (reference sequence). The CDR3 is 13 residues long. CDR3 loop: CAWTLTSGGFPHF. CDR3 sequence (DNA): TGTGCCTGGACTCTGACTAGCGGAGGGTTCCCGCACTTC.

This clone has a handful of counts. The rearrangement uses TRBV9 and TRBJ2-5, with D possibly TRBD2 on 5 matching bases. The germline V and J ends were trimmed by 1 base and 5 bases, with 15 bases remaining between them. CDR1 is SGDLS and CDR2 is YYNGEE in the germline V gene. The CDR3 sequence is 15 residues long. CDR3 DNA sequence: TGTGCCAGCAGCGTAAGTCTGGCGGGCGGGGAGACCCAGTACTTC. Its translation: CASSVSLAGGETQYF.

The V call is TRBV30, the J call TRBJ1-1, with D maybe TRBD1 (5 bases). The V end was cut by 2 bases, the J end by 4 bases, with 17 bases between. Germline V CDR1 and CDR2: GTSNPN, SVGIG (reference sequence). The CDR3 is made up of 15 amino acids. The CDR3 coding sequence is TGTGCCTGGAGTCGGGGGGAGGGAGCCAGCACTGAAGCTTTCTTT. Translation gives CAWSRGEGASTEAFF.

This chain uses TRBV6-5 with TRBJ1-1; no clear D gene. This CDR3 contains 13 residues. CDR1 and CDR2 from the germline V gene are MNHEY and SVGAGI. Here the CDR3 reads CGSQSFMNTEAFF. CDR3 nucleotides: TGTGGCTCGCAGTCTTTCATGAACACTGAAGCTTTCTTT.

This clone was seen more than once but under ten times. V and J are TRBV28 and TRBJ2-3; D call uncertain. Per germline, CDR1 MDHEN and CDR2 SYDVKM. The CDR3 has 15 residues. The V end was cut by 4 bases, the J end by 4 bases, with 15 bases between. The DNA of the CDR3 is TGTGCCAGCAGTTCCCCAACGCCCGCGGCAGATACGCAGTATTTT. It is translated as CASSSPTPAADTQYF.

This clone was observed a handful of times. Other DNA sequences in this sample translate to the same CDR3. The chain employs TRBV9 and TRBJ2-1; 8 bases fit TRBD1. Trimming removed 0 bases from V and 4 bases from J; junction bases left unmatched: 3. Germline loops: CDR1 SGDLS, CDR2 YYNGEE. This CDR3 region has 15 residues. CDR3 DNA: TGTGCCAGCAGCGTAGGGACAGGGAGTTACAATGAGCAGTTCTTC. Protein product: CASSVGTGSYNEQFF.

The sample holds a few counts of this clone. The chain recombines TRBV27 with TRBJ2-7; 7 bases map to TRBD2. The V gene end was trimmed by 0 bases and the J gene end by 8 bases; junction bases not matched to a gene: 10. CDR1 and CDR2 from the germline V gene are MNHEY and SMNVEV (reference sequence). CDR3 length: 15 residues. CDR3 amino acids: CASSLSGTTLSKQYF. CDR3 nucleotides: TGTGCCAGCAGTTTATCGGGGACTACTTTAAGCAAGCAGTACTTC.

The chain carries TRBV29-1 and TRBJ1-1, with 7 nucleotides matching TRBD1. After removal of 7 bases from V and 1 base from J, the junction contained 9 bases not matched to a gene. Germline-derived CDR1 and CDR2 are SQVTM and ANQGSEA. The CDR3 runs to 14 residues. CDR3 coding DNA: TGCAGCGCAGTAGACACAGGGGAGAACACTGAAGCTTTCTTT. This gives the protein CSAVDTGENTEAFF.

Only a few counts were recorded for this clone. V is TRBV19 and J is TRBJ2-1; D remains ambiguous. The V end was cut by 4 bases, the J end by 3 bases, with 4 bases between. Germline V lookup: CDR1 LNHDA, CDR2 SQIVND (reference sequence). The CDR3 is 12 residues long. The chain's CDR3 is CASSTYYNEQFF. The CDR3 DNA is TGTGCCAGTAGTACGTACTACAATGAGCAGTTCTTC.

This chain uses TRBV30 with TRBJ2-1; 8 positions match TRBD2. The ends lost 1 base at V and 10 bases at J; junction bases unmatched: 6. Germline CDR1 and CDR2: GTSNPN and SVGIG (reference sequence). There are 13 residues in the CDR3. CDR3 residues: CAWSGSGGLEQFF. The CDR3 nucleotides read TGTGCCTGGAGTGGATCGGGAGGGTTAGAGCAGTTCTTC. Full variable domain (outside the CDR3, taken from reference TRBV30 and TRBJ2-1): SQTIHQWPATLVQPVGSPLSLECTVEGTSNPNLYWYRQAAGRGLQLLFYSVGIGQISSEVPQNLSASRPQDRQFILSSKKLLLSDSGFYLCAWSGSGGLEQFFGPGTRLTVL.

The chain joins TRBV6-5 to TRBJ2-5, with 11 nucleotides matching TRBD2. CDR1 MNHEY and CDR2 SVGAGI come from the germline V gene. The CDR3 has 15 amino acids. V shed 4 bases and J 5 bases; nucleotides not matched to a gene: 6. CDR3 protein: CASSLAGGQSETQYF. DNA for the CDR3: TGTGCCAGCAGTTTAGCGGGGGGGCAGAGTGAGACCCAGTACTTC.

This clone has only a few counts. The chain recombines TRBV30 with TRBJ1-4, with 9 bases identical to TRBD1. Germline CDR1 reads GTSNPN; CDR2 reads SVGIG (reference sequence). The CDR3 covers 14 residues. V dropped 5 bases and J dropped 7; count of bases not matched to a gene: 8. The CDR3 protein is CAWGPGQGSEKLFF. CDR3 DNA: TGTGCCTGGGGTCCGGGACAGGGCTCTGAAAAACTGTTTTTT.

This sequence joins TRBV4-3 and TRBJ1-6; D is ambiguous. The CDR3 is made up of 16 amino acids. Germline V gene lookup returns CDR1 LGHNA and CDR2 YSLEER. The V and J ends lost 2 bases and 0 bases respectively, with 8 bases between them. The CDR3 here is CASSQYLSSYNSPLHF. CDR3 nucleotides: TGCGCCAGCAGCCAATACTTGAGCTCCTATAATTCACCCCTCCACTTT.

The V and J genes are TRBV2 and TRBJ2-1; D may be TRBD1 (6 bases). V was trimmed by 7 bases and J by 0 bases, leaving 13 bases between them. From germline, CDR1 is SNHLY and CDR2 FYNNEI. The CDR3 is 15 amino acids. CDR3 bases: TGTGCCAGCATCCAAGACAGGCGCTCCTACAATGAGCAGTTCTTC. Translating it yields CASIQDRRSYNEQFF.

The chain couples TRBV14 to TRBJ2-7; D possibly corresponds to TRBD2 (5 bases). This CDR3 is built from 14 residues. Between the trimmed V and J ends, which lost 6 bases and 0 bases, there was a span of 12 bases. The germline V gene has CDR1 SGHDN and CDR2 FVKESK. The CDR3 bases are TGTGCCAGCAGTTCCCTGGGGAGCTCCTACGAGCAGTACTTC. Translation gives CASSSLGSSYEQYF.

The rearrangement uses TRBV29-1 and TRBJ2-7; D might be TRBD2 (7 bases). Looked up from germline, CDR1 is SQVTM and CDR2 is ANQGSEA. Trimming cost V 3 bases and J 2 bases, with 8 bases left between them. The CDR3 is 12 amino acids. For the CDR3, the DNA is TGCAGCGTTGACGGGGGGCCCTACGAGCAGTACTTC. It translates to CSVDGGPYEQYF.

A few counts support this clone. The V gene is TRBV30, the J gene TRBJ2-1, with D unclear. CDR1 and CDR2 (germline): GTSNPN, SVGIG (reference sequence). V was shortened by 2 bases and J by 8 bases, with 16 bases between the two germline ends. The CDR3 loop spans 14 amino acids. The CDR3 here is CAWSLRHGGDEQFF. DNA of the CDR3: TGTGCCTGGAGTCTTAGACACGGTGGCGATGAGCAGTTCTTC. Complete variable domain (other parts from reference TRBV30 and TRBJ2-1): SQTIHQWPATLVQPVGSPLSLECTVEGTSNPNLYWYRQAAGRGLQLLFYSVGIGQISSEVPQNLSASRPQDRQFILSSKKLLLSDSGFYLCAWSLRHGGDEQFFGPGTRLTVL.

CDR3 coding DNA: TGCAGCAGCCCCGGGAGGGCGGCTAATGAGCAGTTCTTC. It translates to CSSPGRAANEQFF. V usage is TRBV29-1 and J usage is TRBJ2-1; TRBD2 matches at 8 bases. V lost 8 bases, J lost 7 bases, and 10 bases stayed unmatched. CDR1 and CDR2 from the germline V gene are SQVTM and ANQGSEA. This CDR3 has 13 residues.

This clone has a handful of counts. The rearrangement uses TRBV28 and TRBJ2-7; 10 nucleotides line up with TRBD1. There are 14 residues in the CDR3. Looked up from germline, CDR1 is MDHEN and CDR2 is SYDVKM. Trimming at V came to 4 bases and at J to 12 bases, leaving 12 bases not matched to a gene. The CDR3 coding sequence is TGTGCCAGCAGTTCGGGGACAGGGGAATCCCCCTCGTACTTC. Residues: CASSSGTGESPSYF.

The table lists this clone with a few counts. The chain is built from TRBV4-3 and TRBJ2-2; D may be TRBD2 (6 bases). The CDR3 contains 15 residues. CDR1 and CDR2 (germline): LGHNA, YSLEER. Between the trimmed V and J ends, which lost 1 base and 6 bases, there was a span of 12 bases. The CDR3 bases are TGCGCCAGCAGCCAAGTAAGGCCTAGCGCCGGGGAGCTGTTTTTT. It translates to CASSQVRPSAGELFF.

This clone was detected a few times. This chain uses TRBV6-5 with TRBJ1-1; D gene ambiguous. Germline CDR1 is MNHEY and CDR2 is SVGAGI. V dropped 6 bases and J dropped 1 base, with 15 bases sitting between them. The CDR3 extends over 15 amino acids. CDR3 nucleotides: TGTGCCAGCAGCTCCTTCTCACGGAGGAACACTGAAGCTTTCTTT. Translated: CASSSFSRRNTEAFF.

V usage is TRBV10-3 and J usage is TRBJ1-2; unclear D gene. CDR1 and CDR2 from the germline V gene are ENHRY and SYGVKD. The V gene lost 3 bases and the J gene lost 7 bases, with 6 bases spanning the gap. The CDR3 runs 11 residues. The CDR3: CAISEGSGYTF. CDR3 in DNA: TGTGCCATCAGTGAAGGGAGTGGCTACACCTTC.

The rearrangement links TRBV4-1 to TRBJ2-2; 7 nucleotides align to TRBD2. The CDR3 runs to 16 residues. Looked up from germline, CDR1 is MGHRA and CDR2 is YSYEKL. Trimming cost V 2 bases and J 0 bases; bases outside gene matches: 3. CDR3 region: CASSQRAGPNTGELFF. The CDR3 DNA sequence: TGCGCCAGCAGCCAACGAGCGGGACCGAACACCGGGGAGCTGTTTTTT.

This clone showed up just a few times. The chain joins TRBV4-3 to TRBJ1-3; possible D gene TRBD1, 6 bases. V lost 0 bases, J lost 4 bases, and 13 bases lay in between. This CDR3 comprises 16 residues. The V gene's germline CDR1 is LGHNA and CDR2 YSLEER. CDR3 nucleotide sequence: TGCGCCAGCAGCCAAGAGAGATCAGGGGCAGGAAACACCATATATTTT. Translated: CASSQERSGAGNTIYF.

The V and J genes are TRBV5-1 and TRBJ2-1, with 7 positions matching TRBD2. There are 15 residues in the CDR3. Germline CDR1 and CDR2: SGHRS and YFSETQ. V lost 0 bases to trimming and J lost 4 bases; unmatched junction nucleotides: 4. The CDR3 nucleotides read TGCGCCAGCAGCTTGGGGCTAGCGGAGTACAATGAGCAGTTCTTC. Translation gives CASSLGLAEYNEQFF.

This clone was found a few times. This rearrangement joins TRBV30 to TRBJ2-6; 9 bases agree with TRBD1. The V and J ends lost 4 bases and 13 bases, in that order; junction bases with no gene match: 11. CDR3 size: 14 residues. Germline CDR1 reads GTSNPN; CDR2 reads SVGIG (reference sequence). The CDR3 sequence: CAWIVKGQGGVLTF. DNA for the CDR3: TGTGCCTGGATAGTTAAGGGACAGGGCGGGGTCCTGACTTTC.

This clone appeared a few times. The genes are TRBV4-2 and TRBJ2-3, with a tentative D call TRBD2 (7 bases). Trimming took 0 bases from V and 2 from J, leaving 18 bases between them. This CDR3 is built from 18 residues. CDR1 and CDR2 from the germline V gene are LGHNA and YNFKEQ. The CDR3 here is CASSQERGGGRNTDTQYF. CDR3 in DNA: TGTGCCAGCAGCCAAGAGAGGGGCGGGGGCCGTAACACAGATACGCAGTATTTT.

This clone turned up a few times. In nucleotides, the CDR3 is TGTGCCTGGAGTGCAGGGTGGGGCACAGATACGCAGTATTTT. Translated: CAWSAGWGTDTQYF. The chain joins TRBV30 to TRBJ2-3; D is perhaps TRBD1 (5 bases). The CDR3 totals 14 residues. Trimming took off 1 base at V and 1 base at J, with 9 bases between the two ends. Germline CDR1 is GTSNPN and CDR2 is SVGIG (reference sequence).